This TCR beta chain came from a study of human T cells and chemical hapten exposure. Study as a whole: In the sensitization step, 2% DPC was placed on about 2 cm by about 2 cm of upper inner arm skin.

This clonotype was recorded at least ten times. Time point specified: patch test 1, 2 weeks after DPC sensitization. Treatment described: therapeutic diphenylcyclopropenone sensitization with weekly scalp DPC. Trimming pared 1 base from V and 0 bases from J, leaving 4 bases between. CDR1 is DFQATT, CDR2 SNEGSKA, per germline (reference sequence). CDR3 length: 13 residues. TCRdb fed the RACE reads into MiXCR, producing one record per CDR3 protein. The sample carries 150,000 to 200,000 distinct CDR3 sequences, around 15% recorded once. The chain uses TRBV20-1 and TRBJ2-1; D not resolved. The sequence derives from a woman between 25 and 40 years old with alopecia areata. Some clones in this sample may be carry-over from other donors' samples. The sequencing used whole blood, collected in connection with sensitization to the hapten diphenylcyclopropenone (DPC). The CDR3 region is CSARGLSYNEQFF. The CDR3, as DNA: TGCAGTGCTAGAGGTCTCTCCTACAATGAGCAGTTCTTC.